Listed below are T cell receptor beta chains from one sample, sequenced in a study of cytomegalovirus exposure and HLA in healthy donors. TCRdb keeps only in-frame clones here, not all; method: immunoSEQ multiplex PCR. This sample carries some 110,000 clones, around a tenth of them seen once, and the ten largest clones take around 3%. Sequenced sample: PBMCs. The origin of the receptors is a man in his thirties or forties in good health and CMV-seronegative. Each CDR3 is given with its conserved first and last residue. The order of the fields is D gene, J gene, V gene, clone size, CDR3 protein, CDR3 DNA. The D gene is left open where the match is weak. The size of a clone is reported for some rows only, either as once, few or many, or as a class for expanded clones.

D: -; J: TRBJ1-5; V: TRBV4-3; size: -; CDR3: CASSQATGNNQPQHF; DNA: TGCGCCAGCAGCCAAGCCACAGGGAACAATCAGCCCCAGCATTTT
D: TRBD1; J: TRBJ2-2; V: TRBV27; size: -; CDR3: CASSETGTDNTGELFF; DNA: TGTGCCAGCAGCGAGACCGGGACAGACAACACCGGGGAGCTGTTTTTT
D: TRBD1; J: TRBJ1-2; V: TRBV19; size: few; CDR3: CASSNRDRGRYGYTF; DNA: TGTGCCAGTAGTAACCGGGACAGGGGGCGGTATGGCTACACCTTC
D: TRBD1; J: TRBJ1-3; V: TRBV23-1; size: -; CDR3: CASSRPGQGGNTIYF; DNA: TGCGCCAGCAGTCGGCCAGGACAGGGTGGAAACACCATATATTTT
D: -; J: TRBJ2-7; V: TRBV9; size: few; CDR3: CASSVEAGAHEQYF; DNA: TGTGCCAGCAGCGTAGAGGCAGGGGCCCACGAGCAGTACTTC
D: TRBD2; J: TRBJ2-3; V: TRBV5-1; size: few; CDR3: CASSPGGPGTDTQYF; DNA: TGCGCCAGCAGCCCGGGAGGGCCGGGCACAGATACGCAGTATTTT
D: TRBD1; J: TRBJ2-7; V: TRBV6-1; size: few; CDR3: CASSEGGTGQAYEQYF; DNA: TGTGCCAGCAGTGAAGGGGGGACAGGGCAAGCCTACGAGCAGTACTTC
D: -; J: TRBJ1-1; V: TRBV2; size: -; CDR3: CASGTGNTEAFF; DNA: TGTGCCAGCGGAACAGGGAACACTGAAGCTTTCTTT
D: -; J: TRBJ1-1; V: TRBV5-4; size: few; CDR3: CASSYWGDTEAFF; DNA: TGTGCCAGCAGCTACTGGGGGGATACTGAAGCTTTCTTT
D: TRBD2; J: TRBJ2-5; V: TRBV5-6; size: -; CDR3: CASSLTLSGRAGETQYF; DNA: TGTGCCAGCAGCTTGACTTTAAGCGGGAGGGCCGGGGAGACCCAGTACTTC
D: -; J: TRBJ2-2; V: TRBV10-1; size: few; CDR3: CASRGDRTGELFF; DNA: TGCGCCAGCAGAGGAGACCGCACCGGGGAGCTGTTTTTT
D: -; J: TRBJ1-5; V: TRBV4-2; size: -; CDR3: CASSQDRAGVGNQPQHF; DNA: TGTGCCAGCAGCCAAGATAGGGCAGGGGTCGGGAATCAGCCCCAGCATTTT
D: TRBD2; J: TRBJ2-7; V: TRBV5-6; size: -; CDR3: CASSLARWTSGGRTYEQYF; DNA: TGTGCCAGCAGCTTGGCTCGTTGGACTAGCGGGGGCCGTACCTACGAGCAGTACTTC
D: -; J: TRBJ1-1; V: TRBV6-1; size: few; CDR3: CASGNREGATEAFF; DNA: TGTGCCAGCGGTAACAGGGAAGGGGCCACTGAAGCTTTCTTT
D: TRBD1; J: TRBJ2-2; V: TRBV25-1; size: -; CDR3: CAGSGNRGPTGELFF; DNA: TGTGCCGGCAGTGGGAACAGGGGGCCCACCGGGGAGCTGTTTTTT